This T cell receptor beta chain was obtained from a study of radiation and T cells in renal cell carcinoma. The CDR3 covers 15 residues. Germline CDR1 reads MDHEN; CDR2 reads SYDVKM. Trimming removed 6 bases from V and 2 bases from J, with 15 bases in between. Time point here: baseline pretreatment blood. This sample's treatment: 15 Gy SBRT to primary tumor, nephrectomy 4 weeks later. Repertoires were generated with immunoSEQ multiplex PCR, while TCRdb's copy carries only in-frame clones and drops some. The sample has about 49,000 clones, about 83% seen once. The clonotype comes from a woman in her 70s with renal cell carcinoma. The rearrangement joins TRBV28 to TRBJ2-3, with a weak D call TRBD2 (6 bases). The sequencing used blood, collected from a patient whose treatment included radiotherapy and nephrectomy. CDR3 nucleotide sequence: TGTGCCAGCAGCAACCGGGACTGGTACACAGATACGCAGTATTTT. It yields the protein CASSNRDWYTDTQYF.